This T cell receptor beta chain was recovered during a study of T cell repertoires in cytomegalovirus infection. Across the study: CMV infection and matching HLA type were both indicated by public TCR beta signatures. Points from the study as a whole: Carriage of CMV together with the relevant HLA was identifiable through cumulative public TCR beta family frequency. HLA-C-restricted TCR beta clonotypes specific for CMV led the ex vivo response.

The V end was cut by 4 bases, the J end by 2 bases, with 6 bases between. The CDR3 has 12 residues. CDR1 is SGHTA and CDR2 is FQGNSA in the germline V gene. A single record per CDR3 protein comes from TCRdb applying MiXCR to the reads. The data hold around 110,000 distinct CDR3 sequences, with 10% observed a single time. This clonotype was seen repeatedly, ten times or more. Its antigen is unknown. Sequencing was done on a sample of PBMCs, sequenced either directly or after in vitro stimulation (not recorded which). The chain is built from TRBV7-2 and TRBJ2-7; D is uncertain. The sequence was collected from a human donor in good health (CMV status not recorded). Some clones in this sample may be carry-over from other donors' samples. For the CDR3, the DNA is TGTGCCAGCAGCTCGAGTCCCTACGAGCAGTACTTC. Protein sequence: CASSSSPYEQYF.